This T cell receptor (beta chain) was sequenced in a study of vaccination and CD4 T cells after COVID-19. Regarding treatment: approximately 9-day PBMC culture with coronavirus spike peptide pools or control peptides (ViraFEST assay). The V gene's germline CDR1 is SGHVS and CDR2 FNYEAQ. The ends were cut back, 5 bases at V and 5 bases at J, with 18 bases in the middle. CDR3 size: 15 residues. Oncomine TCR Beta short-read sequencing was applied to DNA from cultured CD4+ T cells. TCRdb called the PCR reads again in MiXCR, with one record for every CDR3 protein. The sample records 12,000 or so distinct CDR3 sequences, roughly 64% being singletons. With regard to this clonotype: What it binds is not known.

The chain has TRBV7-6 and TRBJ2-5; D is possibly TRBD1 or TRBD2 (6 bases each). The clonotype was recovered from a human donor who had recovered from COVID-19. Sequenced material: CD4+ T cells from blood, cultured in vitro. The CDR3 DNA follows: TGTGCCAGCAGCGCTGGAGGGGGGCTAGGCGAGACCCAGTACTTC. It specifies CASSAGGGLGETQYF.